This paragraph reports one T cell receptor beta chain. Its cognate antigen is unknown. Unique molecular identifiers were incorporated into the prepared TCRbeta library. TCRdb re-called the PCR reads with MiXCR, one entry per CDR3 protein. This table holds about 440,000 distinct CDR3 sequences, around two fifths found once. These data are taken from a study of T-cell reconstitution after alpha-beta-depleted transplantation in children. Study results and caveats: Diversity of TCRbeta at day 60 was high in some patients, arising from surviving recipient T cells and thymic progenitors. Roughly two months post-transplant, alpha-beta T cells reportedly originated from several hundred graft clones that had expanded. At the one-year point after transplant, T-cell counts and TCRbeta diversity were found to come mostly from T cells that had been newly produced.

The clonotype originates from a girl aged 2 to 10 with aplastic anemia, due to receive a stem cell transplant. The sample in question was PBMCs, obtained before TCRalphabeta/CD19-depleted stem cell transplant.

Written as DNA, the CDR3 is TGTGCCAGCAGCTTAGCGGAGGTAGCGGGAGCTAACGAGCAGTACTTC. Amino acids: CASSLAEVAGANEQYF. The chain employs TRBV11-1 and TRBJ2-7; 9 bases agree with TRBD2. The CDR3 is 16 residues long. V gave up 0 bases and J gave up 5 bases; unmatched junction bases: 8. Germline V gene lookup returns CDR1 SGHAT and CDR2 FQDESV (reference sequence).